A single sample is the source of the 27 T cell receptor beta chains below, sequenced in a study of T cell responses to AZD1222 COVID-19 vaccine (dated by TCRdb to the early 2020s). Taken with the paper, the label for time point translates to: baseline before first vaccination. Library method: the immunoSEQ multiplex PCR assay. Held by TCRdb, this immuneACCESS table contains in-frame sequences only and omits some clones. Under half of the omission traces to an unresolved V gene where checked; the cause of the rest is unknown. The sample profile shows about 150,000 clones; over 85% of them were found once. The ten largest clones represent approximately 17% of the sample. The source material was peripheral blood, sampled on day 0 of AZD1222 vaccination. These TCRs come from an adult in good health.

The chain couples TRBV18 to TRBJ1-1, with 9 bases that match TRBD1. Germline-derived CDR1 and CDR2 are KGHSH and LQKENI. This CDR3 contains 15 residues. J gave up 0 bases and V 4 bases, and 3 bases lay outside the gene matches. The CDR3 sequence: CASSRGQGMNTEAFF. Written as DNA, the CDR3 is TGTGCCAGCTCACGGGGACAGGGTATGAACACTGAAGCTTTCTTT.

The rearrangement links TRBV5-1 to TRBJ1-4; D might be TRBD1 (6 bases). V lost 4 bases, J lost 8 bases, and 12 bases lay in between. This CDR3 has 13 amino acids. Germline-derived CDR1 and CDR2 are SGHRS and YFSETQ. The DNA of the CDR3 is TGCGCCAGCAGCGCCGGGGGGCTGGAAAAACTGTTTTTT. It translates to CASSAGGLEKLFF.

The rearrangement joins TRBV7-2 to TRBJ1-5; D may be TRBD1 (6 bases). The ends were cut back, 3 bases at V and 0 bases at J, with 9 bases in the middle. This CDR3 has 15 amino acids. Per germline, CDR1 SGHTA and CDR2 FQGNSA. The CDR3, as DNA: TGTGCCAGCAGCTTCCAGGGGTTTAGCAATCAGCCCCAGCATTTT. It is translated as CASSFQGFSNQPQHF.

The chain carries TRBV11-2 and TRBJ2-2; 7 nucleotides line up with TRBD1. The V and J ends lost 2 bases and 2 bases, in that order; junction bases with no gene match: 11. The length of the CDR3 is 18 residues. The germline CDR1 and CDR2 sequences are SGHAT and FQNNGV. Here the CDR3 DNA reads TGTGCCAGCAGCTTAAGGGCCCTCAGGACAGGAAACACCGGGGAGCTGTTTTTT. Protein sequence: CASSLRALRTGNTGELFF.

Concerning this clone: One junction end disagrees with the germline gene, perhaps due to a read error. The chain recombines TRBV7-2 with TRBJ1-1; TRBD1 is a possible D gene (6 bases). Germline V gives CDR1 SGHTA, CDR2 FQGNSA. This CDR3 region has 18 residues. The CDR3 reads CASSLGGLGGRRNSEAFF. CDR3 nucleotide sequence: TGTGCCAGCAGCTTAGGTGGCCTCGGGGGGCGCCGGAACTCTGAAGCTTTCTTT.

This sequence joins TRBV9 and TRBJ2-2; no definite D call. Germline V gene lookup returns CDR1 SGDLS and CDR2 YYNGEE. This CDR3 comprises 13 residues. Trimming removed 6 bases at V and 0 bases at J, with 6 bases between. In DNA form, the CDR3 reads TGTGCCAGCACCTTAACGAACACCGGGGAGCTGTTTTTT. It specifies CASTLTNTGELFF. Variable domain in full (rest from reference TRBV9 and TRBJ2-2): DSGVTQTPKHLITATGQRVTLRCSPRSGDLSVYWYQQSLDQGLQFLIQYYNGEERAKGNILERFSAQQFPDLHSELNLSSLELGDSALYFCASTLTNTGELFFGEGSRLTVL.

The chain links TRBV6-5 to TRBJ1-3; perhaps TRBD1 as D (5 bases). V lost 8 bases to trimming and J lost 7 bases, with 18 bases between them. The germline V gene encodes CDR1 MNHEY and CDR2 SVGAGI. The CDR3 consists of 14 residues. CDR3 region: CASGGGTPYNTIYF. The CDR3 region has the DNA TGTGCCAGCGGGGGGGGTACCCCATACAACACCATATATTTT.

The chain is built from TRBV7-8 and TRBJ1-3, with 10 bases lining up with TRBD1. Germline V gene data show CDR1 as SGHVS and CDR2 as FQNEAQ. The CDR3 consists of 14 residues. Trimming took 5 bases from V and 4 from J; bases not matched to a gene: 2. The DNA for the CDR3 is TGTGCCAGCAGCCAGGGACAGGGGGGAAACACCATATATTTT. This gives the protein CASSQGQGGNTIYF.

The chain has TRBV9 and TRBJ1-2; D gene unclear. CDR1 and CDR2 from the germline V gene are SGDLS and YYNGEE. This CDR3 region has 16 residues. The V end was cut by 4 bases, the J end by 5 bases, with 21 bases between. CDR3 sequence reads: CASSPDVDGMVYGYTF. Written as DNA, the CDR3 is TGTGCCAGCAGCCCAGACGTAGACGGAATGGTGTATGGCTACACCTTC.

The V gene is TRBV6-4, the J gene TRBJ1-2, with 7 bases lining up with TRBD1. This CDR3 is built from 14 residues. In germline, CDR1 is MRHNA, CDR2 SNTAGT. Trimming removed 5 bases from V and 4 bases from J; junction bases left unmatched: 7. The CDR3 spells CASSLEEGAYGYTF. For the CDR3, the DNA is TGTGCCAGCAGTCTGGAGGAGGGGGCCTATGGCTACACCTTC.

The V and J genes are TRBV18 and TRBJ1-1, with no clear D. Germline V gives CDR1 KGHSH, CDR2 LQKENI. This CDR3 region has 14 residues. Trimming took off 8 bases at V and 2 bases at J, with 15 bases between the two ends. CDR3 sequence reads: CASRYPKPNTEAFF. The CDR3 nucleotides read TGTGCCAGCCGCTACCCTAAACCTAACACTGAAGCTTTCTTT. Together with reference TRBV18 and TRBJ1-1, the CDR3 gives the full variable domain: NAGVMQNPRHLVRRRGQEARLRCSPMKGHSHVYWYRQLPEEGLKFMVYLQKENIIDESGMPKERFSAEFPKEGPSILRIQQVVRGDSAAYFCASRYPKPNTEAFFGQGTRLTVV.

The gene calls are TRBV6-1 and TRBJ1-5; tentative D call: TRBD1 (6 bases). This CDR3 is 15 amino acids long. In germline, CDR1 is MNHNS, CDR2 SASEGT. V was trimmed by 2 bases and J by 2 bases, leaving 10 bases between them. The CDR3 protein is CASSESAGGNQPQHF. The CDR3 DNA follows: TGTGCCAGCAGTGAATCGGCAGGGGGCAATCAGCCCCAGCATTTT.

The rearrangement joins TRBV7-9 to TRBJ2-1; the D is unclear. The length of the CDR3 is 15 residues. CDR1 SEHNR and CDR2 FQNEAQ come from the germline V gene (reference sequence). Trimming pared 4 bases from V and 4 bases from J, leaving 14 bases between. Here the CDR3 reads CASSSRRVGYNEQFF. In nucleotides, the CDR3 is TGTGCCAGCAGCTCTCGACGGGTGGGATACAATGAGCAGTTCTTC.

The chain combines TRBV29-1 with TRBJ1-2; D not resolved. The CDR3 spans 11 residues. Germline values: CDR1 SQVTM, CDR2 ANQGSEA. Trimming stripped 6 bases from V and 3 bases from J, with 8 bases between. The CDR3 here is CSVAGHYGYTF. The CDR3 bases are TGCAGCGTCGCAGGTCACTATGGCTACACCTTC.

This clone was counted a single time. V is TRBV28 and J is TRBJ1-5, with 8 bases matching TRBD1. The CDR3 contains 14 residues. Germline CDR1 MDHEN, CDR2 SYDVKM. V lost 3 bases to trimming and J lost 6 bases; unmatched junction nucleotides: 4. The CDR3 region is CASSFRGHGQPQHF. CDR3 DNA sequence: TGTGCCAGCAGTTTCAGGGGGCACGGTCAGCCCCAGCATTTT. Full variable domain (outside the CDR3, taken from reference TRBV28 and TRBJ1-5): DVKVTQSSRYLVKRTGEKVFLECVQDMDHENMFWYRQDPGLGLRLIYFSYDVKMKEKGDIPEGYSVSREKKERFSLILESASTNQTSMYLCASSFRGHGQPQHFGDGTRLSIL.

The V call is TRBV28, the J call TRBJ1-2; TRBD1 agrees at 7 bases. Germline V gives CDR1 MDHEN, CDR2 SYDVKM. The CDR3 contains 12 residues. Trimming removed 6 bases from V and 4 bases from J; junction bases left unmatched: 2. CDR3: CASRPGGYGYTF. The DNA of the CDR3 is TGTGCCAGCAGGCCAGGGGGCTATGGCTACACCTTC.

CDR3 sequence (DNA): TGTGCCAGCAGCCCAGCTAGCGGGAGACCTGAGCAGTTCTTC. The encoded protein is CASSPASGRPEQFF. The V gene is TRBV3-1 (or the pseudogene TRBV3-2), the J gene TRBJ2-1; TRBD2 aligns across 10 bases. Germline lookup yields CDR1 LGHDT and CDR2 YNNKEL (reference sequence). V shed 4 bases and J 9 bases; nucleotides not matched to a gene: 6. There are 14 residues in the CDR3.

This chain uses TRBV2 with TRBJ1-5; D perhaps matches TRBD1 (5 bases). Deletions cut 6 bases from V and 6 bases from J, with 18 bases between. The CDR3 has 15 amino acids. Looked up from germline, CDR1 is SNHLY and CDR2 is FYNNEI. This CDR3 is CASRGGDLSSQPQHF. In DNA, the CDR3 is TGTGCCAGCAGGGGCGGGGACTTATCGTCTCAGCCCCAGCATTTT.

The chain has TRBV12-3 or TRBV12-4 and TRBJ1-1; perhaps TRBD1 as D (5 bases). Trimming stripped 5 bases from V and 10 bases from J, with 17 bases between. The CDR3 sequence is 13 residues long. CDR3 amino acids: CASSKAGPQRAFF. CDR3 coding DNA: TGTGCCAGCAGTAAGGCAGGGCCCCAACGAGCTTTCTTT.

In nucleotides, the CDR3 is TGTGCCAGCAGCACCGACCACAGGGGCAATCAGCCCCAGCATTTT. It codes for CASSTDHRGNQPQHF. The V gene is TRBV9, the J gene TRBJ1-5; D perhaps matches TRBD1 (6 bases). Germline CDR1 SGDLS, CDR2 YYNGEE. V dropped 4 bases and J dropped 2 bases, with 13 bases sitting between them. The CDR3 is made up of 15 amino acids. Full variable domain (missing parts from reference TRBV9 and TRBJ1-5): DSGVTQTPKHLITATGQRVTLRCSPRSGDLSVYWYQQSLDQGLQFLIQYYNGEERAKGNILERFSAQQFPDLHSELNLSSLELGDSALYFCASSTDHRGNQPQHFGDGTRLSIL.

The rearrangement links TRBV6-5 to TRBJ2-5; D gene uncertain. Germline V gene sequence: CDR1 MNHEY, CDR2 SVGAGI. The CDR3 length is 14 residues. The V end lost 5 bases, the J end lost 2 bases, and 12 bases lay between the germline ends. The CDR3 loop is CASSPRPPQETQYF. The CDR3 DNA reads as TGTGCCAGCAGTCCGAGACCGCCTCAAGAGACCCAGTACTTC.

This clone came up once. The V gene is TRBV2, the J gene TRBJ1-5, with unresolved D. Germline CDR1 and CDR2: SNHLY and FYNNEI. The CDR3 runs to 12 residues. V was pared by 4 bases and J by 6 bases, with 7 bases between. CDR3 DNA sequence: TGTGCCAGCAGTGGAGCAGGTCAGCCCCAGCATTTT. Its protein is CASSGAGQPQHF.

The J gene is TRBJ1-3, the V gene TRBV6-4; 8 bases map to TRBD1. Germline V gene sequence: CDR1 MRHNA, CDR2 SNTAGT. After removal of 5 bases from V and 4 bases from J, the junction contained 7 bases not matched to a gene. The CDR3 is 15 residues long. The CDR3 is CASSKDRVPGNTIYF. DNA for the CDR3: TGTGCCAGCAGTAAGGACAGGGTACCGGGAAACACCATATATTTT.

The rearrangement joins TRBV7-2 to TRBJ1-2, with 8 bases fitting TRBD1. CDR3 length: 16 amino acids. The germline V gene encodes CDR1 SGHTA and CDR2 FQGNSA. The V and J ends lost 5 bases and 2 bases, in that order; junction bases with no gene match: 10. CDR3 coding DNA: TGTGCCAGCAGCACCGGACCCCGACAGGGGAACTATGGCTACACCTTC. Its translation is CASSTGPRQGNYGYTF. Together with reference TRBV7-2 and TRBJ1-2, the CDR3 gives the full variable domain: GAGVSQSPSNKVTEKGKDVELRCDPISGHTALYWYRQSLGQGLEFLIYFQGNSAPDKSGLPSDRFSAERTGGSVSTLTIQRTQQEDSAVYLCASSTGPRQGNYGYTFGSGTRLTVV.

The rearrangement links TRBV12-3 or TRBV12-4 to TRBJ2-4, with TRBD2 as a possible D gene (6 bases). The V and J ends lost 6 bases and 9 bases respectively, with 12 bases between them. This CDR3 is built from 12 residues. The CDR3 nucleotides read TGTGCCAGCAGGAATGCCGGGGGCATTCAGTACTTC. As protein: CASRNAGGIQYF.

DNA for the CDR3: TGTGCCTGGAGCGTTACTGGGGCTAGCGGCTACACCTTC. This encodes CAWSVTGASGYTF. The gene calls are TRBV30 and TRBJ1-2; maybe TRBD1 (5 bases). CDR1 is GTSNPN and CDR2 is SVGIG in the germline V gene (reference sequence). There are 13 residues in the CDR3. V was pared by 3 bases and J by 8 bases, with 16 bases between. The variable domain in full, with the rest retrieved from reference TRBV30 and TRBJ1-2, is SQTIHQWPATLVQPVGSPLSLECTVEGTSNPNLYWYRQAAGRGLQLLFYSVGIGQISSEVPQNLSASRPQDRQFILSSKKLLLSDSGFYLCAWSVTGASGYTFGSGTRLTVV.

V and J are TRBV25-1 and TRBJ1-4, with a weak D call TRBD1 (6 bases). The V and J ends lost 4 bases and 8 bases respectively, with 17 bases between them. Germline V gene lookup returns CDR1 MGHDK and CDR2 SYGVNS. The CDR3 has 15 amino acids. CDR3 sequence: CASSAPGTSYEKLFF. The CDR3 bases are TGTGCCAGCAGTGCCCCCGGGACAAGCTACGAAAAACTGTTTTTT.